Below, 30 T cell receptor beta chains from the same sample are listed, as sequenced in a study of T cells in women clearing cervical HPV infection. Clones were read by immunoSEQ multiplex PCR, and TCRdb kept only the in-frame ones, dropping some. The ten most abundant clones cover 5.4% of a sample with about 24,000 clones. Sequenced: blood buffy coat. Receptors originate from a woman aged 18 to 75 with a cervical HPV16 infection that either progressed to CIN3+ or cleared (not recorded which).

Details on this clone: The CDR3 end falls 3 residues outside the read, so it is completed with the germline J gene. The chain employs TRBV5-1 and TRBJ2-7, with 7 bases lining up with TRBD1. The CDR3 spans 14 residues. The germline gives CDR1 SGHRS, CDR2 YFSETQ. Trimming at V came to 3 bases and at J to 6 bases, leaving 9 bases not matched to a gene. This chain's CDR3 is CASSSGTAVFEQYF. The sequenced part of the CDR3 DNA is TGCGCCAGCAGCTCCGGGACAGCCGTCTTCGAG.

About this clone itself: The CDR3 end is not reached by the read, which stops 3 residues before it; the germline J gene fills it in. The V call is TRBV19, the J call TRBJ2-5; possibly TRBD1 for D (6 bases). The germline CDR1 and CDR2 sequences are LNHDA and SQIVND (reference sequence). The CDR3 covers 13 residues. The V gene lost 4 bases and the J gene lost 3 bases, with 9 bases spanning the gap. Incomplete CDR3 DNA: TGTGCCAGTAGTAAACACAGGGAAGAGACC. Protein: CASSKHREET. The CDR3, in full, reads CASSKHREETQYF.

Regarding this clone: Sequencing ends 3 residues short of the CDR3 end; the germline J gene provides the rest. This chain links TRBV20-1 with TRBJ2-7, with 7 bases fitting TRBD1. The ends lost 2 bases at V and 2 bases at J; junction bases unmatched: 12. The CDR3 has 16 amino acids. Germline-derived CDR1 and CDR2 are DFQATT and SNEGSKA (reference sequence). CDR3 DNA (partial): TGCAGTGCTAGATTCGCCGCGAGGGACAGACCCTACGAG. Protein sequence: CSARFAARDRPYE. The full CDR3 protein reads CSARFAARDRPYEQYF.

As for this clone: From the germline J gene comes the end of the CDR3, since the read stops 3 residues before it. This rearrangement joins TRBV11-3 to TRBJ1-1, with a possible D match to TRBD1 (5 bases). The ends were cut back, 4 bases at V and 5 bases at J, with 17 bases in the middle. Germline V CDR1 and CDR2: SGHNT, YENEEA. The CDR3 spans 15 residues. CDR3 DNA, as far as it was read: TGTGCCAGCAGCTCGGGGGAAAAGGATTGGACTGAA. Translation: CASSSGEKDWTE. The CDR3 in full is CASSSGEKDWTEAFF.

In regard to this clone: The read finishes 3 residues shy of the CDR3 end, and the germline J gene is used to complete it. This chain uses TRBV5-4 with TRBJ2-3; the D gene is possibly TRBD1 (6 bases). Germline V gene sequence: CDR1 SGHNT, CDR2 YYREEE (reference sequence). The CDR3 is 15 amino acids. Trimming cost V 2 bases and J 3 bases, with 13 bases left between them. The covered CDR3 bases are TGTGCCAGCAGCTTTGAACAGGGCAGGACAGATACG. This encodes CASSFEQGRTDT. The CDR3 reads in full as CASSFEQGRTDTQYF.

Note on this clone: Sequencing ends 3 residues short of the CDR3 end; the germline J gene provides the rest. V gene TRBV5-1 combines with J gene TRBJ1-5; 8 bases line up with TRBD1. CDR1 SGHRS and CDR2 YFSETQ come from the germline V gene. This CDR3 has 15 amino acids. The V and J ends lost 3 bases and 2 bases, in that order; junction bases with no gene match: 4. CDR3 in amino acids: CASSSTGEGNQPQHF. CDR3 bases read: TGCGCCAGCAGCTCGACAGGGGAGGGCAATCAGCCC.

In regard to this clone: Read sequence stops 3 residues before the CDR3 end, and the germline J gene provides the missing end. The V gene is TRBV11-2, the J gene TRBJ1-1; 7 bases are shared with TRBD1. J lost 4 bases, V lost 2 bases, and 4 bases had no gene match. This CDR3 region has 14 residues. Per the germline V gene, CDR1 is SGHAT and CDR2 is FQNNGV. The chain's CDR3 is CASSLQGGATEAFF. The part of the CDR3 DNA that was read is TGTGCCAGCAGCTTACAAGGGGGCGCCACTGAA.

Points on this clone: The CDR3 extends 3 residues past the end of the read, so its final part is completed from the germline J gene. Different DNA sequences within this sample yield the same CDR3. The J gene is TRBJ1-2, the V gene TRBV2; the D gene is possibly TRBD1 (5 bases). Germline-derived CDR1 and CDR2 are SNHLY and FYNNEI. There are 12 residues in the CDR3. CDR3 bases read: TGTGCCAGCAGTATGGGACTACGTGGG. The encoded protein is CASSMGLRG. The complete CDR3 protein is CASSMGLRGYTF.

With regard to this clone: The sequenced fragment ends 3 residues before the CDR3 boundary, so the rest is inferred from the germline J gene. This chain connects TRBV27 to TRBJ1-1; TRBD1 aligns across 7 bases. This CDR3 contains 15 residues. The germline V gene encodes CDR1 MNHEY and CDR2 SMNVEV (reference sequence). The V gene end was trimmed by 0 bases and the J gene end by 5 bases; junction bases not matched to a gene: 6. The CDR3 here is CASSLSSGGETEAFF. CDR3 bases read: TGTGCCAGCAGTTTATCTTCAGGGGGAGAGACTGAA.

Notes on this clone: From the germline J gene comes the end of the CDR3, since the read stops 3 residues before it. The chain combines TRBV30 with TRBJ1-2; D unclear. The CDR3 loop spans 13 amino acids. The germline V gene encodes CDR1 GTSNPN and CDR2 SVGIG (reference sequence). The sequenced CDR3 bases are TGTGCCTGGTACTTCGGGTTTAATCGGGGC. Its protein is CAWYFGFNRG. The CDR3 as a whole reads CAWYFGFNRGYTF.

As for this clone: The CDR3 end falls 3 residues outside the read, so it is completed with the germline J gene. The chain couples TRBV20-1 to TRBJ2-7, with 10 bases identical to TRBD2. Germline CDR1 is DFQATT and CDR2 is SNEGSKA (reference sequence). CDR3 size: 14 residues. The V and J ends lost 3 bases and 4 bases, in that order; junction bases with no gene match: 6. CDR3 DNA (partial): TGCAGTGCTAGGGGAGCGGGAGGGCCTTACGAG. As protein: CSARGAGGPYE. The whole CDR3 protein is CSARGAGGPYEQYF.

Concerning this clone: The read gets to within 3 residues of the CDR3 end, and the germline J gene fills in the rest. The chain couples TRBV7-9 to TRBJ2-5; TRBD1 agrees at 7 bases. V shed 2 bases, J shed 5 bases, and the junction held 8 bases outside the gene matches. The CDR3 is made up of 15 amino acids. Germline values: CDR1 SEHNR, CDR2 FQNEAQ (reference sequence). Partial CDR3 DNA: TGTGCCAGCAGCTTACTTAAGAGGGGGCGCGAGACC. Translation: CASSLLKRGRET. From start to end, the CDR3 is CASSLLKRGRETQYF.

A remark on this clone: The read terminates 3 residues ahead of where the CDR3 ends, so the germline J gene completes it. The genes are TRBV10-1 and TRBJ1-1; 9 bases line up with TRBD1. Germline-derived CDR1 and CDR2 are WNHNN and SYGVQD (reference sequence). This CDR3 spans 13 amino acids. V trimming: 6 bases; J trimming: 3 bases; junction bases outside the gene matches: 2. The DNA read from the CDR3 is TGCGCCAGCAGCCGGGACAGGGACACTGAA. Its protein product is CASSRDRDTE. The full-length CDR3 reads as CASSRDRDTEAFF.

As to this clone: The read comes to an end 3 residues before the CDR3 does, leaving the germline J gene to fill in the end. The chain links TRBV2 to TRBJ2-5; D might be TRBD1 (6 bases). The V gene lost 4 bases and the J gene lost 2 bases, with 17 bases spanning the gap. In germline, CDR1 is SNHLY, CDR2 FYNNEI. This CDR3 comprises 16 residues. The CDR3 region is CASSVDRPGNQETQYF. The DNA read from the CDR3 is TGTGCCAGCAGTGTTGACAGGCCAGGGAATCAAGAGACC. The variable domain in full, with the rest retrieved from reference TRBV2 and TRBJ2-5, is EPEVTQTPSHQVTQMGQEVILRCVPISNHLYFYWYRQILGQKVEFLVSFYNNEISEKSEIFDDQFSVERPDGSNFTLKIRSTKLEDSAMYFCASSVDRPGNQETQYFGPGTRLLVL.

On this clone: From the germline J gene comes the end of the CDR3, since the read stops 3 residues before it. The chain combines TRBV7-3 with TRBJ1-1, with a possible D match to TRBD1 (5 bases). Deletions cut 0 bases from V and 2 bases from J, with 10 bases between. CDR1 SGHTA and CDR2 FQGTGA come from the germline V gene. This CDR3 is 15 amino acids long. The sequenced part of the CDR3 DNA is TGTGCCAGCAGCTTAACGTCCGGGGGAAACACTGAA. Amino acids: CASSLTSGGNTE. Given in full, the CDR3 is CASSLTSGGNTEAFF. Full variable domain (remainder filled in from reference TRBV7-3 and TRBJ1-1): GAGVSQTPSNKVTEKGKYVELRCDPISGHTALYWYRQSLGQGPEFLIYFQGTGAADDSGLPNDRFFAVRPEGSVSTLKIQRTERGDSAVYLCASSLTSGGNTEAFFGQGTRLTVV.

As to this clone: The read terminates 3 residues ahead of where the CDR3 ends, so the germline J gene completes it. This same CDR3 is encoded by further DNA sequences in the sample. J is TRBJ1-1 and V is TRBV5-1; 10 bases align to TRBD1. CDR3 length equals 18 residues. The V gene's germline CDR1 is SGHRS and CDR2 YFSETQ. V shed 3 bases, J shed 4 bases, and the junction held 15 bases outside the gene matches. Incomplete CDR3 DNA: TGCGCCAGCAGCTCATTCCCGGACAGGGGGTTGATTGGCACTGAA. This gives the protein CASSSFPDRGLIGTE. The full-length CDR3 reads as CASSSFPDRGLIGTEAFF. Filled out from reference TRBV5-1 and TRBJ1-1, the complete variable domain reads KAGVTQTPRYLIKTRGQQVTLSCSPISGHRSVSWYQQTPGQGLQFLFEYFSETQRNKGNFPGRFSGRQFSNSRSEMNVSTLELGDSALYLCASSSFPDRGLIGTEAFFGQGTRLTVV.

With regard to this clone: An end of the junction does not agree with germline; a read error may underlie this. Sequencing ends 3 residues short of the CDR3 end; the germline J gene provides the rest. The chain links TRBV29-1 to TRBJ2-1, with 11 bases aligning to TRBD1. The CDR3 extends over 18 amino acids. CDR1 and CDR2 (germline): SQVTM, ANQGSEA. Here the CDR3 reads CSAEPGQGVLGSYNEQFF. The part of the CDR3 DNA that was read is TGCAGCGCTGAACCGGGACAGGGGGTTCTAGGATCCTACAATGAG.

To note about this clone: Sequencing ends 3 residues short of the CDR3 end; the germline J gene provides the rest. The chain carries TRBV23-1 and TRBJ1-4; no firm D call. TRBV23-1 is an ORF for which the function is uncertain. The V gene lost 7 bases and the J gene lost 4 bases, with 13 bases spanning the gap. This CDR3 spans 14 amino acids. Partial CDR3 DNA: TGCGCCAGCACTGCCGGGGATGTTAATGAAAAA. Translated, it gives CASTAGDVNEK. In full, the CDR3 reads CASTAGDVNEKLFF.

With regard to this clone: The CDR3 goes on 3 residues after the read ends, and that part is filled in from the germline J gene. The rearrangement links TRBV30 to TRBJ1-5; D unclear. Germline V gene data show CDR1 as GTSNPN and CDR2 as SVGIG (reference sequence). Trimming took off 0 bases at V and 3 bases at J, with 12 bases between the two ends. CDR3 length equals 15 residues. CDR3 DNA (partial): TGTGCCTGGAGTGTTATAGCGGACTCCAATCAGCCC. Its translation: CAWSVIADSNQP. The CDR3 reads in full as CAWSVIADSNQPQHF.

Concerning this clone: The read terminates 3 residues ahead of where the CDR3 ends, so the germline J gene completes it. This sequence joins TRBV27 and TRBJ1-6, with no clear D. Looked up from germline, CDR1 is MNHEY and CDR2 is SMNVEV (reference sequence). Trimming pared 4 bases from V and 0 bases from J, leaving 7 bases between. This CDR3 is 15 amino acids long. Partial CDR3 DNA: TGTGCCAGCAGTTCGGTCTACTCCTATAATTCACCC. Protein: CASSSVYSYNSP. The whole CDR3 protein is CASSSVYSYNSPLHF.

With respect to this clone: The read gets to within 3 residues of the CDR3 end, and the germline J gene fills in the rest. V usage is TRBV4-2 and J usage is TRBJ2-7; D remains ambiguous. CDR3 length equals 13 residues. Germline V gives CDR1 LGHNA, CDR2 YNFKEQ. V was shortened by 1 base and J by 3 bases, with 7 bases between the two germline ends. The sequenced part of the CDR3 DNA is TGTGCCAGCAGCCAAGTTGGCAGCTACGAG. It specifies CASSQVGSYE. The full-length CDR3 reads as CASSQVGSYEQYF.

For this clone: The read gets to within 3 residues of the CDR3 end, and the germline J gene fills in the rest. The rearrangement uses TRBV5-6 and TRBJ2-1; D call uncertain. Germline lookup yields CDR1 SGHDT and CDR2 YYEEEE. V was clipped by 0 bases and J by 4 bases, with 5 bases between them. The CDR3 runs to 13 residues. The CDR3 spells CASSLAQYNEQFF. The sequenced part of the CDR3 DNA is TGTGCCAGCAGCTTGGCACAGTACAATGAG. The variable domain in full, completed from reference TRBV5-6 and TRBJ2-1, reads DAGVTQSPTHLIKTRGQQVTLRCSPKSGHDTVSWYQQALGQGPQFIFQYYEEEERQRGNFPDRFSGHQFPNYSSELNVNALLLGDSALYLCASSLAQYNEQFFGPGTRLTVL.

In regard to this clone: The DNA ends 3 residues before the CDR3 does, and the rest of the CDR3 is filled in from the germline J gene. This rearrangement joins TRBV7-2 to TRBJ2-3; D unresolved. Germline CDR1 SGHTA, CDR2 FQGNSA. V was clipped by 3 bases and J by 0 bases, with 7 bases between them. The CDR3 contains 14 residues. The CDR3 here is CASSLRRSTDTQYF. CDR3 DNA, as far as it was read: TGTGCCAGCAGCTTGAGGCGGAGCACAGATACG.

As regards this clone: With the read ending 3 residues before the CDR3 end, the germline J gene is used to fill in that end. J is TRBJ1-2 and V is TRBV5-4; D is perhaps TRBD1 (6 bases). The CDR3 runs 16 residues. V was cut by 6 bases and J by 1 base, with 19 bases left in between. CDR1 SGHNT and CDR2 YYREEE come from the germline V gene (reference sequence). CDR3 sequence: CASILRDRDNNYGYTF. The sequenced CDR3 bases are TGTGCCAGCATCCTACGCGACCGGGACAATAACTATGGC.

As concerns this clone: Sequencing ends 3 residues short of the CDR3 end; the germline J gene provides the rest. The gene calls are TRBV7-9 and TRBJ1-2; the D is unclear. V lost 1 base, J lost 6 bases, and 9 bases lay in between. There are 13 residues in the CDR3. CDR1 is SEHNR, CDR2 FQNEAQ, per germline (reference sequence). The CDR3 is CASSLVGSNGYTF. Partial CDR3 DNA: TGTGCCAGCAGCTTAGTCGGGTCCAATGGC. Supplemented by reference TRBV7-9 and TRBJ1-2, the full variable domain reads DTGVSQNPRHKITKRGQNVTFRCDPISEHNRLYWYRQTLGQGPEFLTYFQNEAQLEKSRLLSDRFSAERPKGSFSTLEIQRTEQGDSAMYLCASSLVGSNGYTFGSGTRLTVV.

Comment on this clone: The CDR3 is cut off 3 residues early in the read; its end comes from the germline J gene. The V gene is TRBV2, the J gene TRBJ2-5, with 9 bases matching TRBD2. Trimming removed 5 bases from V and 0 bases from J; junction bases left unmatched: 13. The CDR3 is 18 residues long. The germline CDR1 and CDR2 sequences are SNHLY and FYNNEI. The CDR3 sequence is CASSTSGQRGNYQETQYF. The CDR3 bases that were read are TGTGCCAGCAGTACTAGCGGGCAACGAGGGAATTACCAAGAGACC.

In the case of this clone: The read ends 3 residues before the CDR3 terminus; that terminus is restored from the germline J gene. The chain carries TRBV5-1 and TRBJ2-5, with TRBD1 matching over 7 bases. V shed 4 bases and J 3 bases; nucleotides not matched to a gene: 9. CDR1 is SGHRS and CDR2 is YFSETQ in the germline V gene. The CDR3 covers 15 residues. CDR3 DNA (partial): TGCGCCAGCAGCGAGGGACAGATAGTTGAAGAGACC. Its translation is CASSEGQIVEET. The CDR3, in full, reads CASSEGQIVEETQYF.

In the case of this clone: The missing CDR3 end, 3 residues past where the read stops, is filled in from the germline J gene. This sequence joins TRBV7-6 and TRBJ2-1; D is undetermined. Germline-derived CDR1 and CDR2 are SGHVS and FNYEAQ. Trimming removed 2 bases at V and 9 bases at J, with 11 bases between. This CDR3 comprises 13 residues. The CDR3 DNA, read in part, is TGTGCCAGCAGCTTATACTCAAACAGTGAG. As protein: CASSLYSNSE. The entire CDR3 protein reads CASSLYSNSEQFF.

For this clone: The read halts 3 residues ahead of the CDR3 end, with the missing end drawn from the germline J gene. V usage is TRBV7-1 and J usage is TRBJ2-2; 7 bases match TRBD1. TRBV7-1 is identified as an open reading frame with a role that is uncertain. There are 20 residues in the CDR3. The CDR3 DNA, read in part, is TGTGCCAGCAGCTCCCCCAGTATCCGGGACAGCGAAGGACCCGAAGAAAAG. Residues: CASSSPSIRDSEGPEEK. The complete CDR3 reads CASSSPSIRDSEGPEEKLFF.

About this clone itself: The observed sequence ends 3 residues before the CDR3 terminus, with the missing tail filled in from the germline J gene. The chain couples TRBV2 to TRBJ2-2; no clear D gene. Trimming left V 7 bases short and J 3 bases short, with 12 bases between. This CDR3 is built from 14 residues. The germline V gene has CDR1 SNHLY and CDR2 FYNNEI. The CDR3 reads CASKSGLYTGELFF. CDR3 DNA, as far as it was read: TGTGCCAGCAAGTCGGGTCTGTACACCGGGGAG. Using reference TRBV2 and TRBJ2-2 for the parts outside the CDR3, the full variable domain is EPEVTQTPSHQVTQMGQEVILRCVPISNHLYFYWYRQILGQKVEFLVSFYNNEISEKSEIFDDQFSVERPDGSNFTLKIRSTKLEDSAMYFCASKSGLYTGELFFGEGSRLTVL.